This TCR beta chain is from a study of blood T cell repertoires in COVID-19. Study-level information: Specimens from acute and convalescent COVID-19 originated in the United States, Italy and Spain. Sample material is recorded as cDNA or gDNA derived from T cells, B-cell-depleted T cells, or PBMCs.

As originally analysed: Amplifying reference gene primers gave estimates of nucleated cell counts. Some clones are missing from TCRdb's copy, which holds only in-frame ones; the method was immunoSEQ multiplex PCR. V and J calls and clone size are copied from that table; D and trimming were computed from the DNA. In the table there are under 40,000 clones, 85% to 90% of which are singletons. The J segment lost 5 bases and the V segment lost 1 base, leaving 7 bases of the junction unmatched. Germline lookup yields CDR1 MGHRA and CDR2 YSYEKL. The CDR3 runs to 15 residues. The sequencing input was peripheral blood. V usage is TRBV4-1 and J usage is TRBJ1-2, with TRBD1 identical over 7 bases. This sequence originates from a man over 45 with active or convalescent COVID-19. CDR3 sequence: CASSQGRDRGYGYTF. Here the CDR3 DNA reads TGCGCCAGCAGCCAAGGGCGGGACAGAGGTTATGGCTACACCTTC.